This TCR beta chain is drawn from a study of blood T cell repertoires in COVID-19. Turning to the study itself: Material from acute and convalescent COVID-19 was sourced from the United States, Italy and Spain. The analysed material was cDNA or gDNA that came from T cells, B-cell-depleted T cells, or PBMCs.

Per the authors' pipeline: Scientists estimated how many nucleated cells there were by amplifying reference gene primers. Some clones are missing from TCRdb's copy, which holds only in-frame ones; the method was immunoSEQ multiplex PCR. D and trimming were read from the DNA, whereas the V and J calls and clone size are those reported in that table. The data show some 150,000 clones, roughly 89% seen once. The sample was peripheral blood. This receptor was taken from a man aged 55 to 70 with active or convalescent COVID-19.

The CDR3 loop reads CASSIGETRRETQYF. The CDR3 region has the DNA TGTGCCAGTAGTATAGGGGAGACTCGGAGGGAGACCCAGTACTTC. The gene calls are TRBV19 and TRBJ2-5; D is possibly TRBD2 (5 bases). V lost 1 base and J 5 bases, leaving 14 bases between the germline ends. The germline gives CDR1 LNHDA, CDR2 SQIVND (reference sequence). The CDR3 totals 15 residues. The full variable domain, in which reference TRBV19 and TRBJ2-5 provide the parts outside the CDR3, is DGGITQSPKYLFRKEGQNVTLSCEQNLNHDAMYWYRQDPGQGLRLIYYSQIVNDFQKGDIAEGYSVSREKKESFPLTVTSAQKNPTAFYLCASSIGETRRETQYFGPGTRLLVL.